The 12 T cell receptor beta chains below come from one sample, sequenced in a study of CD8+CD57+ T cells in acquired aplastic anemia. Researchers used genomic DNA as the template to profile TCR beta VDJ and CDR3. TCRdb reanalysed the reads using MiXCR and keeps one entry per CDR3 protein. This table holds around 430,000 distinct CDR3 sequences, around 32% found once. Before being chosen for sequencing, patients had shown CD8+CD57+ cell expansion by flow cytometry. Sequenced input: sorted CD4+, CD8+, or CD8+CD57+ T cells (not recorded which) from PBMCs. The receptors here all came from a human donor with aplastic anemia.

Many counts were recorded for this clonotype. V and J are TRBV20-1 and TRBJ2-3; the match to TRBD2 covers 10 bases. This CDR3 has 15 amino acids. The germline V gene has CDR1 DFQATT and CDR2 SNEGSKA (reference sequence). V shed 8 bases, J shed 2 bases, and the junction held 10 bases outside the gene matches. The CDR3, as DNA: TGCAGTCCCAGACTTAGCGGGGGGATCACAGATACGCAGTATTTT. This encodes CSPRLSGGITDTQYF.

In DNA form, the CDR3 reads TGTGCCCCCGGGGCCCCAGATACGCAGTATTTT. This encodes CAPGAPDTQYF. This sequence joins TRBV10-3 and TRBJ2-3; D might be TRBD1 or TRBD2, each matching 5 bases. V lost 11 bases to trimming and J lost 4 bases, with 10 bases between them. The CDR3 contains 11 residues. Germline CDR1 is ENHRY and CDR2 is SYGVKD.

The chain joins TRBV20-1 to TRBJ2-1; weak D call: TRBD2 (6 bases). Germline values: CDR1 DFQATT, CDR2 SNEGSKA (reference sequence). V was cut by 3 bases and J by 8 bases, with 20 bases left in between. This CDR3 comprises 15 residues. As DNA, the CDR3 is TGCAGTGCTAGGCACCCTTTCCGCGGGACGGATGAGCAGTTCTTC. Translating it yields CSARHPFRGTDEQFF.

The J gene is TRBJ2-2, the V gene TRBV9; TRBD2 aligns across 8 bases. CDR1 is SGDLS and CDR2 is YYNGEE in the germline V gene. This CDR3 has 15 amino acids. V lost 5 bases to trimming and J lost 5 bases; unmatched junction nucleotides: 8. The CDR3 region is CASSESGSWTGELFF. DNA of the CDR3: TGTGCCAGCAGTGAAAGCGGGAGTTGGACCGGGGAGCTGTTTTTT.

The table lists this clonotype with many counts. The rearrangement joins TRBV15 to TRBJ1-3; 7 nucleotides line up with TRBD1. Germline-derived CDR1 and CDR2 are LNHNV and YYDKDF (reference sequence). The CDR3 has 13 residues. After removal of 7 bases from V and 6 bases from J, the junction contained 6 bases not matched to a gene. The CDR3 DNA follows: TGTGCCACCACTGGGACAGCTTCAAACACCATATATTTT. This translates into CATTGTASNTIYF.

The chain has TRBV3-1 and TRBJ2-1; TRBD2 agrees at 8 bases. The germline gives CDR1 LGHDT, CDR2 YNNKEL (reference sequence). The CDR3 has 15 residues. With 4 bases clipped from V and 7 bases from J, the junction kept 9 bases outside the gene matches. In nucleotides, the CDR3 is TGTGCCAGCAGCCGAGGGGATAGCGGGACAAATGAGCAGTTCTTC. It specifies CASSRGDSGTNEQFF.

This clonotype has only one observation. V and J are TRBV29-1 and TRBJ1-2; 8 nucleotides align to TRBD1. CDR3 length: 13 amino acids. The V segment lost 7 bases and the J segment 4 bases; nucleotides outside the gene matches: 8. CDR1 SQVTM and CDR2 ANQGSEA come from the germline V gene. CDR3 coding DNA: TGCAGCGAAACGTGGACAGGGCTCTATGGCTACACCTTC. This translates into CSETWTGLYGYTF.

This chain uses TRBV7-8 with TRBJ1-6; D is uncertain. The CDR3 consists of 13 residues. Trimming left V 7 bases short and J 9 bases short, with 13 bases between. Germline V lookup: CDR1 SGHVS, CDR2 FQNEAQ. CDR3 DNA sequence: TGTGCCAGCAATGGCCCGCCCAGTTCACCCCTCCACTTT. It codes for CASNGPPSSPLHF.

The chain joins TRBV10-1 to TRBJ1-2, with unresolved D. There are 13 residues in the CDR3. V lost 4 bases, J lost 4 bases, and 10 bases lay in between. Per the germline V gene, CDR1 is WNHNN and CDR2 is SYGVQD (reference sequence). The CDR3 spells CASSASGTYGYTF. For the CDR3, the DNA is TGCGCCAGCAGTGCCTCAGGCACCTATGGCTACACCTTC.

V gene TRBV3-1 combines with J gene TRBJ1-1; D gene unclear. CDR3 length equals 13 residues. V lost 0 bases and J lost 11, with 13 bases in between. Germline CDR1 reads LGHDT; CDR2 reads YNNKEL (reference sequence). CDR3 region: CASSQERVGGAFF. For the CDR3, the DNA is TGTGCCAGCAGCCAAGAGAGAGTCGGAGGGGCTTTCTTT.

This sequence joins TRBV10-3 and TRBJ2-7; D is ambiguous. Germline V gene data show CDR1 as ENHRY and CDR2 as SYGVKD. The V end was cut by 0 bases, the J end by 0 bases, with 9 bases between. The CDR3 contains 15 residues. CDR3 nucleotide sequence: TGTGCCATCAGTGAGTCTAACAGAGGCTCCTACGAGCAGTACTTC. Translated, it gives CAISESNRGSYEQYF.

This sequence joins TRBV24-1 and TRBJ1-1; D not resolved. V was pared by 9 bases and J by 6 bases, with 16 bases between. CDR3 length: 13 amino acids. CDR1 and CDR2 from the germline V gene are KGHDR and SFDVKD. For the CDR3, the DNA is TGTGCCACCTCGGCGGGAGCGGGTGCTGAAGCTTTCTTT. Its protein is CATSAGAGAEAFF.